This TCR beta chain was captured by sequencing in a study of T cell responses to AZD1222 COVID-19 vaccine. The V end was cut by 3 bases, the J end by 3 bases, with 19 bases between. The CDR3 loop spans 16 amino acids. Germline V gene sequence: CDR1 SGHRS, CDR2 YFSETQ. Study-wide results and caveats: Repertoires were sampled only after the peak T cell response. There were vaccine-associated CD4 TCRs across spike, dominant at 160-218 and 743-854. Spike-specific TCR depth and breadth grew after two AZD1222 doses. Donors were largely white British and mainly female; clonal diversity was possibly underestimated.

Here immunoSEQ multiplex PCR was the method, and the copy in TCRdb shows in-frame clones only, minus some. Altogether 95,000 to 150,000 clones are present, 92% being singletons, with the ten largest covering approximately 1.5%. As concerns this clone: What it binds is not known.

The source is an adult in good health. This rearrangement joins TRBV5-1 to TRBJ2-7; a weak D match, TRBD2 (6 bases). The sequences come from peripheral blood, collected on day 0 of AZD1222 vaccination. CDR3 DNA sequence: TGCGCCAGCAGCTACCAGGGAGGTGGTTCATTCTACGAGCAGTACTTC. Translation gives CASSYQGGGSFYEQYF.